This TCR beta chain was profiled in a study of blood T cells in healthy people across ages. In the case of this clonotype: A read error may be the cause here, since a much bigger clone is one base away.

The germline V gene encodes CDR1 SGHAT and CDR2 FQNNGV. V dropped 3 bases and J dropped 0 bases, with 12 bases sitting between them. The CDR3 runs to 16 residues. Next came a second PCR, run for about 7 to 12 cycles, which used a sample-barcoded 5' primer along with a J-beta primer mix. Via MiXCR, TCRdb re-called the 5' RACE reads, giving one row per CDR3 protein. The sample lists 600,000 to 800,000 distinct CDR3 sequences, around 52% occurring once. This chain links TRBV11-2 with TRBJ2-1; perhaps TRBD1 as D (6 bases). Sequencing was performed on blood. The receptor was derived from a woman of 80 years or more in good health. The CDR3 sequence is CASSFGDISSYNEQFF. The CDR3 nucleotides are TGTGCCAGCAGCTTTGGGGACATATCCTCCTACAATGAGCAGTTCTTC.